The next 32 T cell receptor beta chains were all read from a single sample in a study of T-cell reconstitution after alpha-beta-depleted transplantation in children. Library preparation (for TCRbeta) was performed with unique molecular identifiers. One entry per CDR3 protein, called by TCRdb with MiXCR from the PCR reads. The sample contains about 200,000 distinct CDR3 sequences, approximately 8.4% of which appear only once. The material sequenced was PBMCs, mostly from graft donor cells, taken 360 days after TCRalphabeta/CD19-depleted stem cell transplant. The receptors originated from a male patient under 10 years old who had a stem cell transplant for acute myeloid leukemia, so the T cells may come from the graft donor.

This clonotype was counted at least ten times. V is TRBV10-3 and J is TRBJ1-1, with no clear D. V was clipped by 7 bases and J by 3 bases, with 12 bases between them. Germline CDR1 is ENHRY and CDR2 is SYGVKD. There are 13 residues in the CDR3. This CDR3 is CAITSEGHTEAFF. Here the CDR3 DNA reads TGTGCCATCACGTCAGAAGGGCACACTGAAGCTTTCTTT.

The chain has TRBV6-8 and TRBJ2-1; 7 bases agree with TRBD1. V shed 6 bases, J shed 7 bases, and the junction held 9 bases outside the gene matches. The length of the CDR3 is 14 residues. Germline loops: CDR1 MNHGY, CDR2 SAAAGT. DNA of the CDR3: TGTGCCAGCAGCCATAAGACAGGGTCAAATGAGCAGTTCTTC. It encodes CASSHKTGSNEQFF.

V gene TRBV12-3 or TRBV12-4 combines with J gene TRBJ2-7; D is unclear. V was pared by 1 base and J by 2 bases, with 6 bases between. The CDR3 is 13 residues long. Here the CDR3 DNA reads TGTGCCAGCAGTTTAGGAGGACCCTACGAGCAGTACGTC. Amino acid sequence: CASSLGGPYEQYV.

This clonotype turned up a few times. The genes are TRBV24-1 and TRBJ2-1, with a tentative D call TRBD2 (7 bases). This CDR3 spans 17 amino acids. Germline V CDR1 and CDR2: KGHDR, SFDVKD. V dropped 1 base and J dropped 3 bases, with 15 bases sitting between them. The CDR3 region is CATSDFDRGAHYNEQFF. The CDR3 region has the DNA TGTGCCACCAGTGATTTTGATCGGGGGGCCCACTACAATGAGCAGTTCTTC.

This clonotype was recorded many times. The junction differs from germline at one of its ends, possibly a read error. This chain connects TRBV7-7 to TRBJ2-1; 9 bases align to TRBD1. Per germline, CDR1 SSHAT and CDR2 FNYEAQ (reference sequence). The CDR3 runs to 15 residues. CDR3: CASSLGQGFHNEQFF. CDR3 DNA: TGTGCTAGCAGCTTAGGACAGGGGTTTCACAATGAGCAGTTCTTC.

The chain carries TRBV9 and TRBJ2-5; D remains unclear. CDR1 and CDR2 from the germline V gene are SGDLS and YYNGEE. V lost 7 bases, J lost 4 bases, and 14 bases lay in between. This CDR3 has 13 amino acids. This CDR3 reads CASGLRWGETQYF. CDR3 in DNA: TGTGCCAGCGGCCTCAGATGGGGAGAGACCCAGTACTTC. The full variable domain, its missing parts supplied by reference TRBV9 and TRBJ2-5, is DSGVTQTPKHLITATGQRVTLRCSPRSGDLSVYWYQQSLDQGLQFLIQYYNGEERAKGNILERFSAQQFPDLHSELNLSSLELGDSALYFCASGLRWGETQYFGPGTRLLVL.

This clonotype turned up a few times. The genes are TRBV7-9 and TRBJ1-5; D unresolved. This CDR3 comprises 13 residues. The germline CDR1 and CDR2 sequences are SEHNR and FQNEAQ (reference sequence). Trimming shortened V by 5 bases and J by 5 bases, and 10 bases separated the two germline ends. In DNA form, the CDR3 reads TGTGCCAGCAGCCACACGCCCGATCAGCCCCAGCATTTT. It specifies CASSHTPDQPQHF.

This clonotype has ten or more counts. V usage is TRBV29-1 and J usage is TRBJ2-7; tentatively, D is TRBD1 (5 bases). Trimming stripped 4 bases from V and 2 bases from J, with 15 bases between. From germline, CDR1 is SQVTM and CDR2 ANQGSEA. This CDR3 contains 14 residues. The chain's CDR3 is CSVGGQGPPYEQYF. The CDR3 nucleotides are TGCAGCGTTGGGGGCCAGGGTCCCCCCTACGAGCAGTACTTC.

The chain combines TRBV7-9 with TRBJ2-7; D possibly uses TRBD1 or TRBD2 (5 bases each). This CDR3 spans 14 amino acids. With 4 bases removed from V and 3 bases from J, the gap between germline ends came to 13 bases. Germline V gene lookup returns CDR1 SEHNR and CDR2 FQNEAQ (reference sequence). The CDR3 region is CASSSRDQVYEQYV. CDR3 coding DNA: TGTGCCAGCAGCTCAAGGGACCAAGTCTACGAGCAGTACGTC.

The V and J genes are TRBV11-1 and TRBJ1-5; the match to TRBD1 covers 9 bases. This CDR3 contains 19 residues. Germline lookup yields CDR1 SGHAT and CDR2 FQDESV (reference sequence). V shed 5 bases and J 4 bases; nucleotides not matched to a gene: 18. The DNA for the CDR3 is TGTGCCAGCAGCGGAAACGGACAGGGGAGTCCTGTAAGGAATCAGCCCCAGCATTTT. Protein product: CASSGNGQGSPVRNQPQHF.

In this sample, this clonotype turned up a few times. The rearrangement joins TRBV29-1 to TRBJ2-7; 9 bases map to TRBD1. Germline trimming cut 0 bases from V and 2 bases from J; bases unmatched to any gene: 5. The length of the CDR3 is 15 residues. Germline-derived CDR1 and CDR2 are SQVTM and ANQGSEA. The CDR3 DNA sequence: TGCAGCGTTGAAGAGGGACAGGGCCAACCCTACGAGCAGTACTTC. Its translation is CSVEEGQGQPYEQYF.

V is TRBV7-3 and J is TRBJ1-2; D is unresolved. Trimming stripped 2 bases from V and 0 bases from J, with 13 bases between. Germline-derived CDR1 and CDR2 are SGHTA and FQGTGA. The CDR3 runs 16 residues. This CDR3 is CASSLGVKASNYGYTF. DNA for the CDR3: TGTGCCAGCAGCTTAGGAGTGAAGGCCTCTAACTATGGCTACACCTTC.

This chain uses TRBV5-1 with TRBJ2-5; 7 nucleotides match TRBD2. The CDR3 is 15 amino acids. Germline V gene sequence: CDR1 SGHRS, CDR2 YFSETQ. The junction had 6 bases not matched to a gene; V was cut back by 3 bases and J by 1 base. CDR3 protein: CASSSAGTTQETQYF. The CDR3 bases are TGCGCCAGCAGCTCCGCCGGGACTACCCAAGAGACCCAGTACTTC. Full variable domain (rest looked up from reference TRBV5-1 and TRBJ2-5): KAGVTQTPRYLIKTRGQQVTLSCSPISGHRSVSWYQQTPGQGLQFLFEYFSETQRNKGNFPGRFSGRQFSNSRSEMNVSTLELGDSALYLCASSSAGTTQETQYFGPGTRLLVL.

V and J are TRBV29-1 and TRBJ1-4, with 8 bases lining up with TRBD1. This CDR3 spans 14 amino acids. V lost 4 bases to trimming and J lost 7 bases; unmatched junction nucleotides: 8. The germline V gene encodes CDR1 SQVTM and CDR2 ANQGSEA. The CDR3 DNA reads TGCAGCGTTGGTCCAGGGGGCAGGGGTGAAAAACTGTTTTTT. Its protein is CSVGPGGRGEKLFF. Together with reference TRBV29-1 and TRBJ1-4, the CDR3 gives the full variable domain: SAVISQKPSRDICQRGTSLTIQCQVDSQVTMMFWYRQQPGQSLTLIATANQGSEATYESGFVIDKFPISRPNLTFSTLTVSNMSPEDSSIYLCSVGPGGRGEKLFFGSGTQLSVL.

For this clonotype: A read error may explain this, as a much larger clone is one base away. The CDR3 region is CCARSSTSGGATDTQYF. The CDR3 region has the DNA TGCTGTGCTAGATCATCGACTAGCGGGGGGGCAACAGATACGCAGTATTTT. The chain combines TRBV20-1 with TRBJ2-3, with 14 bases lining up with TRBD2. Germline CDR1 DFQATT, CDR2 SNEGSKA (reference sequence). This CDR3 has 17 amino acids.

This clonotype turned up a few times. V gene TRBV6-5 combines with J gene TRBJ2-7; D is unclear. The V and J ends lost 2 bases and 0 bases respectively, with 11 bases between them. CDR3 length equals 15 residues. From germline, CDR1 is MNHEY and CDR2 SVGAGI. The CDR3 loop reads CASSYAGVPSYEQYF. The CDR3, as DNA: TGTGCCAGCAGTTACGCTGGGGTCCCCTCCTACGAGCAGTACTTC.

This clonotype was seen a handful of times. The chain employs TRBV9 and TRBJ2-5, with unresolved D. V lost 0 bases and J 3 bases, leaving 6 bases between the germline ends. The CDR3 extends over 13 amino acids. CDR1 SGDLS and CDR2 YYNGEE come from the germline V gene. The CDR3 nucleotides read TGTGCCAGCAGCGTAGATCAGGAAGAGACCCAGTACTTC. Translated: CASSVDQEETQYF.

This chain links TRBV20-1 with TRBJ1-4, with unresolved D. The CDR3 spans 13 residues. Germline assignment: CDR1 DFQATT and CDR2 SNEGSKA (reference sequence). V lost 0 bases to trimming and J lost 7 bases, with 9 bases between them. DNA of the CDR3: TGCAGTGCTAGAGATCCCCAGACTGAAAAACTGTTTTTT. Its translation is CSARDPQTEKLFF.

This clonotype was seen at least ten times. The chain has TRBV12-3 or TRBV12-4 and TRBJ2-7; D may match TRBD1 or TRBD2 (5 bases each). Trimming shortened V by 1 base and J by 3 bases, and 10 bases separated the two germline ends. The CDR3 length is 14 residues. CDR3 amino acids: CASSLGDGNYEQYV. CDR3 coding DNA: TGTGCCAGCAGTTTAGGGGACGGGAACTACGAGCAGTACGTC.

This clonotype was detected ten times or more. The rearrangement uses TRBV20-1 and TRBJ2-3, with 7 bases fitting TRBD2. V was clipped by 5 bases and J by 3 bases; unmatched bases: 14. The CDR3 totals 16 residues. CDR1 and CDR2 from the germline V gene are DFQATT and SNEGSKA (reference sequence). The CDR3 DNA reads as TGCAGTGCTCCTCCAACGGGGGAGGGCCAGACAGATACGCAGTATTTT. This encodes CSAPPTGEGQTDTQYF.

The gene calls are TRBV29-1 and TRBJ1-1; 7 bases are a match to TRBD1. The germline V gene encodes CDR1 SQVTM and CDR2 ANQGSEA. Trimming took 7 bases from V and 3 from J; bases not matched to a gene: 8. This CDR3 region has 13 residues. The DNA for the CDR3 is TGCAGCGGTAGGACAGGAACTTACACTGAAGCTTTCTTT. This encodes CSGRTGTYTEAFF.

Ten or more counts support this clonotype. The chain couples TRBV4-2 to TRBJ2-7, with no clear D. The length of the CDR3 is 13 residues. The germline gives CDR1 LGHNA, CDR2 YNFKEQ. The ends were cut back, 4 bases at V and 1 base at J, with 8 bases in the middle. The CDR3 here is CASSPRESYEQYF. CDR3 bases: TGTGCCAGCAGCCCGCGAGAGTCCTACGAGCAGTACTTC.

The chain employs TRBV3-1 and TRBJ2-2; D call uncertain. Looked up from germline, CDR1 is LGHDT and CDR2 is YNNKEL (reference sequence). This CDR3 is built from 16 residues. The V gene lost 3 bases and the J gene lost 0 bases, with 11 bases spanning the gap. This chain's CDR3 is CASSHRKVTNTGELFF. The CDR3 region has the DNA TGTGCCAGCAGCCACAGGAAAGTTACGAACACCGGGGAGCTGTTTTTT.

This clonotype has only a few counts. The chain carries TRBV2 and TRBJ2-5; D perhaps matches TRBD1 (6 bases). The CDR3 runs to 13 residues. Germline V gene lookup returns CDR1 SNHLY and CDR2 FYNNEI. The V and J ends lost 7 bases and 1 base respectively, with 10 bases between them. The CDR3 sequence: CASTTGFQETQYF. Here the CDR3 DNA reads TGTGCCAGCACCACAGGGTTCCAAGAGACCCAGTACTTC. The whole variable domain, filled in from reference TRBV2 and TRBJ2-5, reads EPEVTQTPSHQVTQMGQEVILRCVPISNHLYFYWYRQILGQKVEFLVSFYNNEISEKSEIFDDQFSVERPDGSNFTLKIRSTKLEDSAMYFCASTTGFQETQYFGPGTRLLVL.

V and J are TRBV4-1 and TRBJ2-4; D is ambiguous. This CDR3 is 16 amino acids long. V was pared by 3 bases and J by 0 bases, with 12 bases between. Germline V CDR1 and CDR2: MGHRA, YSYEKL. The CDR3 region is CASSQWPLVAKNIQYF. The CDR3 coding sequence is TGCGCCAGCAGCCAGTGGCCCCTGGTAGCCAAAAACATTCAGTACTTC.

This clonotype has a handful of counts. The chain links TRBV7-6 to TRBJ2-2; TRBD2 is a possible D gene (6 bases). The CDR3 spans 16 residues. The germline gives CDR1 SGHVS, CDR2 FNYEAQ. The germline V and J ends were trimmed by 6 bases and 0 bases, with 14 bases remaining between them. The CDR3 DNA sequence: TGTGCCAGCAGTTATATAGGAGGGCCGAACACCGGGGAGCTGTTTTTT. Residues: CASSYIGGPNTGELFF.

This clonotype was seen many times. The J gene is TRBJ2-1, the V gene TRBV12-3 or TRBV12-4; a possible D gene is TRBD1 (7 bases). The CDR3 spans 16 residues. Between the trimmed V and J ends, which lost 6 bases and 1 base, there was a span of 16 bases. The CDR3 bases are TGTGCCAGCAGCCGCCCGACAGGGAGGTCCTACAATGAGCAGTTCTTC. This encodes CASSRPTGRSYNEQFF.

Regarding this clonotype: A much larger clone lies a single base off, so this may be a read error. The J gene is TRBJ2-2, the V gene TRBV15; D might be TRBD1 or TRBD2, each matching 6 bases. Per the germline V gene, CDR1 is LNHNV and CDR2 is YYDKDF (reference sequence). V was pared by 0 bases and J by 0 bases, with 11 bases between. The CDR3 totals 17 residues. The CDR3 bases are TGTGCCACCAGCAGAGATTGGGGGGCCCCGAACACCGGGGAGCTGTTTTTT. This sequence encodes CATSRDWGAPNTGELFF.

The chain has TRBV5-1 and TRBJ2-5; D is perhaps TRBD2 (5 bases). Trimming left V 4 bases short and J 5 bases short, with 15 bases between. This CDR3 is built from 14 residues. The V gene's germline CDR1 is SGHRS and CDR2 YFSETQ. The CDR3 spells CASSRSGLLETQYF. CDR3 coding DNA: TGCGCCAGCAGCCGGAGCGGTCTATTGGAGACCCAGTACTTC.

This clonotype occurred many times. The chain couples TRBV5-1 to TRBJ2-7; tentative D call: TRBD1 (6 bases). Deletions cut 4 bases from V and 3 bases from J, with 11 bases between. Per germline, CDR1 SGHRS and CDR2 YFSETQ. The CDR3 is 13 amino acids. CDR3 loop: CASSEGTNYEQYV. In DNA form, the CDR3 reads TGCGCCAGCAGCGAAGGGACAAACTACGAGCAGTACGTC.

This clonotype has just a few counts. The chain has TRBV18 and TRBJ2-7; weak D call: TRBD1 (6 bases). The CDR3 runs 13 residues. The V end was cut by 9 bases, the J end by 7 bases, with 19 bases between. From germline, CDR1 is KGHSH and CDR2 LQKENI. The CDR3 DNA is TGTGCCAGTTCGACAGGCCCGTCGGGGGAGCAGTACGTC. This encodes CASSTGPSGEQYV.

V and J are TRBV4-3 and TRBJ2-2, with D possibly being TRBD1 or TRBD2 (7 bases each). The CDR3 covers 17 residues. The germline CDR1 and CDR2 sequences are LGHNA and YSLEER. With 0 bases removed from V and 6 bases from J, the gap between germline ends came to 17 bases. The chain's CDR3 is CASSQDQGGHYSGELFF. CDR3 DNA: TGCGCCAGCAGCCAAGATCAGGGGGGGCATTACTCCGGGGAGCTGTTTTTT.